A selection of T cell receptor beta chains follows, all from one sample in a study of radiotherapy plus CTLA-4 blockade in lung cancer. Sequencing was performed with immunoSEQ multiplex PCR; in TCRdb, only in-frame clones are kept and a portion is missing. The repertoire includes under 35,000 clones, roughly 71% of them detected once, and roughly 4.8% sits in the top ten. Here the sequenced sample was peripheral blood, taken from a patient treated with radiotherapy plus ipilimumab. Receptor source: a human donor with non-small cell lung cancer whose response to radiotherapy plus ipilimumab could not be evaluated. The CDR3 runs from the conserved cysteine through the conserved F or W. A D gene is named only where the DNA matches it firmly. Clone sizes are given selectively: once, few, many, or a class where the clone is expanded.

V gene	J gene	D gene	clone size	CDR3 protein	CDR3 DNA
TRBV6-6	TRBJ1-2	TRBD1	-	CASSPPGGRMRGYTF	TGTGCCAGCAGTCCCCCAGGGGGACGGATGCGTGGCTACACCTTC
TRBV5-1	TRBJ2-1	TRBD2	few	CASSLSSGGLYEQFF	TGCGCCAGCAGCTTGTCTAGCGGGGGGCTCTATGAGCAGTTCTTC
TRBV27	TRBJ2-1	TRBD1	-	CASSRGTGTGGWNEQFF	TGTGCCAGCAGTCGCGGAACCGGGACAGGGGGCTGGAATGAGCAGTTCTTC
TRBV5-1	TRBJ1-3	TRBD1	few	CASSPGQVLAGNTIYF	TGCGCCAGCAGCCCTGGACAGGTCCTTGCTGGAAACACCATATATTTT
TRBV5-6	TRBJ2-2	TRBD1	-	CASSTQGQGVTGELFF	TGTGCCAGCAGCACGCAGGGACAGGGGGTAACCGGGGAGCTGTTTTTT
TRBV5-1	TRBJ2-2	-	-	CASRRQSNTGELFF	TGCGCCAGCAGAAGACAATCGAACACCGGGGAGCTGTTTTTT
TRBV4-1	TRBJ1-4	-	few	CASSQGTAPGEKLFF	TGCGCCAGCAGCCAAGGGACAGCCCCGGGTGAAAAACTGTTTTTT
TRBV29-1	TRBJ2-1	-	-	CSVKDYGNEQFF	TGCAGCGTTAAGGACTACGGCAATGAGCAGTTCTTC
TRBV27	TRBJ2-7	TRBD2	-	CASSPIAGGGYEQYF	TGTGCCAGCAGTCCCATAGCGGGAGGGGGCTACGAGCAGTACTTC
TRBV9	TRBJ1-2	-	-	CASSSRPGESGYTF	TGTGCCAGCAGTTCTCGCCCGGGTGAAAGTGGCTACACCTTC
TRBV28	TRBJ1-1	-	once	CASRLLMNTEAFF	TGTGCCAGCCGCCTACTCATGAACACTGAAGCTTTCTTT
TRBV7-9	TRBJ1-3	TRBD1	few	CASSSYRGTGNTIYF	TGTGCCAGCAGCTCCTACAGGGGTACAGGAAACACCATATATTTT
TRBV28	TRBJ1-5	TRBD1	-	CASSLGQYNQPQHF	TGTGCCAGCAGTTTGGGACAGTACAATCAGCCCCAGCATTTT
TRBV19	TRBJ2-3	-	-	CASSQSPTYYTDTQYF	TGTGCCAGTAGCCAAAGTCCCACATATTACACAGATACGCAGTATTTT
TRBV19	TRBJ2-1	-	-	CASSIGGDGVYNEQFF	TGTGCCAGTAGTATAGGGGGGGACGGAGTCTACAATGAGCAGTTCTTC
TRBV7-8	TRBJ2-3	TRBD2	-	CASTSWRAGGRDTQYF	TGTGCCAGCACCTCCTGGAGAGCGGGAGGCAGAGATACGCAGTATTTT
TRBV9	TRBJ1-1	-	-	CASSWGRNTEAFF	TGTGCCAGTAGCTGGGGGCGGAACACTGAAGCTTTCTTT
TRBV11-1	TRBJ2-7	-	-	CASSLSQDTQYF	TGTGCCAGCAGCTTAAGCCAAGACACGCAGTACTTC
TRBV18	TRBJ1-5	-	-	CASSPEQDQPQHF	TGTGCCAGCTCACCTGAGCAAGATCAGCCCCAGCATTTT
TRBV6-1	TRBJ1-2	-	-	CASSRGQGLGYTF	TGTGCCAGCAGTCGTGGACAAGGGTTAGGCTACACCTTC
TRBV7-2	TRBJ1-4	-	few	CASSLGLTRGEKLFF	TGTGCCAGCAGCTTAGGACTAACCCGAGGGGAAAAACTGTTTTTT
TRBV10-3	TRBJ2-1	-	-	CAISDMGWEQFF	TGTGCCATCAGTGATATGGGCTGGGAGCAGTTCTTC
TRBV2	TRBJ2-7	TRBD1	-	CASAQGAGYEQYF	TGTGCCAGCGCGCAGGGGGCCGGGTACGAGCAGTACTTC
TRBV5-4	TRBJ1-2	-	-	CASSFSQDYGYTF	TGTGCCAGCAGCTTTTCTCAGGACTATGGCTACACCTTC
TRBV11-2	TRBJ2-1	TRBD2	once	CASSLVRTSGSSYNEQFF	TGTGCCAGCAGCTTAGTTCGGACTAGCGGGAGCTCCTACAATGAGCAGTTCTTC
TRBV19	TRBJ2-1	-	-	CASSISPGGGSLNEQFF	TGTGCCAGTAGTATATCCCCAGGGGGCGGGAGTTTAAATGAGCAGTTCTTC
TRBV19	TRBJ1-1	-	-	CASSIRGLAEAFF	TGTGCCAGTAGTATACGGGGTCTCGCTGAAGCTTTCTTT
TRBV28	TRBJ1-3	TRBD1	-	CASSLSWTGGSGNTIYF	TGTGCCAGCAGTTTATCCTGGACAGGGGGCTCTGGAAACACCATATATTTT
TRBV6-6	TRBJ2-1	-	-	CASSGLGGGPYNEQFF	TGTGCCAGCAGTGGGTTGGGCGGAGGGCCCTACAATGAGCAGTTCTTC
TRBV7-9	TRBJ1-2	-	-	CASSSRGYGYTF	TGTGCCAGCAGCTCCAGGGGCTATGGCTACACCTTC
TRBV13	TRBJ2-5	-	-	CASSLGQIRGETQYF	TGTGCCAGCAGCTTAGGACAGATCAGAGGGGAGACCCAGTACTTC
TRBV2	TRBJ1-5	TRBD1	-	CASRRDRGNQPQHF	TGTGCCAGTAGGAGGGACAGGGGGAATCAGCCCCAGCATTTT
TRBV7-9	TRBJ2-7	-	-	CASSPNLLTGNGRGYEQYF	TGTGCCAGCAGCCCGAACCTCTTAACAGGGAACGGTAGAGGCTACGAGCAGTACTTC
TRBV5-1	TRBJ2-3	-	once	CASSTRSSADTQYF	TGCGCCAGCAGCACCCGGTCGAGCGCAGATACGCAGTATTTT
TRBV18	TRBJ1-6	-	-	CASSFSGVQNSPLHF	TGTGCCAGCTCATTCTCGGGGGTTCAGAATTCACCCCTCCACTTT
TRBV30	TRBJ2-7	-	-	CAWSSAYEQYF	TGTGCCTGGAGCTCCGCCTACGAGCAGTACTTC
TRBV4-3	TRBJ1-6	-	once	CASSQDSGTLNSPLHF	TGCGCCAGCAGCCAAGATTCCGGGACACTAAATTCACCCCTCCACTTT
TRBV2	TRBJ2-7	-	-	CASSLLGLPYEQYF	TGTGCCAGCAGTTTACTTGGACTACCTTACGAGCAGTACTTC
TRBV19	TRBJ2-3	-	-	CATSAGAFTDTQYF	TGTGCCACCTCTGCAGGGGCCTTCACAGATACGCAGTATTTT
TRBV10-3	TRBJ1-1	TRBD1	-	CAISEWQGAMDLTEAFF	TGTGCCATCAGTGAGTGGCAGGGGGCGATGGATTTGACTGAAGCTTTCTTT
TRBV6-1	TRBJ2-2	-	-	CASRSTRVYTGELFF	TGTGCCAGCAGGTCGACTAGGGTCTACACCGGGGAGCTGTTTTTT
TRBV30	TRBJ1-2	TRBD1	-	CAWSAQQGGGYGYTF	TGTGCCTGGAGTGCCCAACAGGGGGGAGGCTATGGCTACACCTTC
TRBV7-9	TRBJ2-2	TRBD2	-	CASKWREGRTGELFF	TGTGCCAGCAAGTGGCGGGAGGGCCGCACCGGGGAGCTGTTTTTT
TRBV7-8	TRBJ1-4	-	-	CASSPGGGGYEKLFF	TGTGCCAGCAGCCCGGGAGGGGGTGGGTATGAAAAACTGTTTTTT
TRBV27	TRBJ2-7	-	-	CASSQGIQGEQYF	TGTGCCAGCAGCCAGGGGATTCAGGGCGAGCAGTACTTC
TRBV4-3	TRBJ2-2	TRBD2	-	CASSQWTSGTGELFF	TGCGCCAGCAGCCAATGGACTAGCGGGACCGGGGAGCTGTTTTTT
TRBV6-1	TRBJ1-5	-	-	CASSGFLGTGNQPQHF	TGTGCCAGCAGTGGATTTCTTGGTACGGGGAATCAGCCCCAGCATTTT
TRBV5-4	TRBJ1-1	TRBD1	medium-sized	CASSPWTGTMNTEAFF	TGTGCCAGCAGCCCTTGGACAGGGACTATGAACACTGAAGCTTTCTTT
TRBV11-2	TRBJ2-7	TRBD2	-	CASSHPPPRTSGIPEQYF	TGTGCCAGCAGCCACCCCCCCCCGAGGACTAGCGGGATTCCCGAGCAGTACTTC
TRBV13	TRBJ2-5	TRBD1	once	CASSQRTGGWETQYF	TGTGCCAGCAGCCAGAGGACAGGGGGCTGGGAGACCCAGTACTTC
TRBV10-2	TRBJ2-3	TRBD1	-	CATRSPGGAGTQYF	TGCGCCACCAGATCGCCAGGGGGCGCAGGAACGCAGTATTTT
TRBV27	TRBJ2-1	-	-	CASSPGFDHEQFF	TGTGCCAGCAGTCCGGGGTTCGACCATGAGCAGTTCTTC